Below, one T cell receptor (beta chain) is given with its context. Its antigen is unidentified. This sample is part of a study of cytomegalovirus exposure and HLA in healthy donors. Regarding the study as a whole: For most TCR beta V segments, an earlier analysis put the productive rate at about 90% or about 30% of the time. Other equally common chains were less clonally expanded than HLA-associated TCR beta chains, a later analysis showed. Many donors carried some public TCRs, although rarity characterized most TCR sequences. Follow-up analysis seemed to connect common viral pathogens with several of the most significant clusters identified.

PCR involved 60 Vbeta and 13 Jbeta primers. Libraries were prepared by immunoSEQ multiplex PCR; TCRdb keeps only in-frame clonotypes and omits some of them. The repertoire has 150,000 to 200,000 clones, over 60% of them found once; the top ten carry more than 12%. Looked up from germline, CDR1 is MDHEN and CDR2 is SYDVKM. The V end was cut by 9 bases, the J end by 4 bases, with 15 bases between. CDR3 size: 14 residues. The TCR was taken from a man in his fifties in good health and CMV-seropositive. This chain joins TRBV28 and TRBJ2-2; no clear D. Input material: PBMCs. This chain's CDR3 is CASKISGFTGELFF. In DNA, the CDR3 is TGTGCCAGTAAGATCTCCGGGTTCACCGGGGAGCTGTTTTTT.